This record covers a single T cell receptor (beta chain). Its target is unknown. The junction does not match germline at one end; this may be a read error. This sample was included in a study of T cell repertoires in cytomegalovirus infection. Study-wide background: Indicated by public TCR beta signatures were CMV infection and matching HLA type. Study-level findings and limits: HLA-C-restricted CMV-specific TCR beta clonotypes prevailed in the ex vivo response.

The CDR3 is made up of 16 amino acids. Per germline, CDR1 SGHAT and CDR2 FQNNGV. TCRdb redid the calling of the reads with MiXCR, one entry per CDR3 protein. Of approximately 770,000 distinct CDR3 sequences in the sample, roughly 29% were seen once. This material consisted of cultured CD8+ T cells from PBMCs, taken from culture after CMV antigen stimulation. J is TRBJ2-5 and V is TRBV11-2; either TRBD1 or TRBD2 may fit D (6 bases each). This clonotype was obtained from a human donor in good health (CMV status not recorded). Some clones in this sample may be carry-over from other donors' samples. This CDR3 is CASSDGTRRGQETRYF. In DNA form, the CDR3 reads TGTGCCAGCAGCGACGGGACTCGCCGGGGGCAAGAGACCCGGTACTTC.